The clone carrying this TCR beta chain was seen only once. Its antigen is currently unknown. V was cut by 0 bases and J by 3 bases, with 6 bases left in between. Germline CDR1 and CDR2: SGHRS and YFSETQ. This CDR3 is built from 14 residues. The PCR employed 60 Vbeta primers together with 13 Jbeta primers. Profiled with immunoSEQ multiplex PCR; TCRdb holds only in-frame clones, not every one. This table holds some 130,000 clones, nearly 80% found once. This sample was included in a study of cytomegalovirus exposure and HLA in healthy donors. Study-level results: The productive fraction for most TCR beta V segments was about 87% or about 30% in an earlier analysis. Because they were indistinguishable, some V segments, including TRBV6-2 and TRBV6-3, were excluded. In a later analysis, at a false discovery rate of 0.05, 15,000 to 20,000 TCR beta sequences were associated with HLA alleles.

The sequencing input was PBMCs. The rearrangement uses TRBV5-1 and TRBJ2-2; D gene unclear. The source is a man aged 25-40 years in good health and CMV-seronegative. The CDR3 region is CASSLAADTGELFF. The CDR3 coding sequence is TGCGCCAGCAGCTTGGCCGCGGACACCGGGGAGCTGTTTTTT.